The source of this TCR beta chain is a study of T cells after yellow fever vaccination (dated by TCRdb to the late 2010s). Regarding the complete study: Libraries from fractions with low cell numbers were prepared with the SMART-Seq v4 Ultra Low Input RNA kit. To track T-cell clones before and after primary and booster YFV17D yellow fever vaccination, bulk TCR alpha and beta repertoires were sequenced longitudinally. The cohort comprised two healthy male donors, one aged 18 to 30 and one aged 30 to 40 years. Blood was drawn at multiple timepoints before and after primary and secondary immunization, with bulk PBMC replicates and cell subsets isolated. What the research found in general, with its limitations: After the booster, most clones that had expanded after primary vaccination were detected again (almost 97% of CD4 and 88% of CD8), suggesting broad maintenance of memory. A small share of clonotypes occurred in both CD4 and CD8 compartments, likely arising from convergent recombination. Computational filtering was required because FACS-sorted repertoires could contain abundant contaminating clonotypes from the bulk population. The study included only a couple of donors, which limits how far the findings can be generalized. The secondary T-cell response was weaker than the primary response but faster, peaking on day 5 instead of day 15.

CDR3 length: 12 amino acids, cysteine to phenylalanine. Left in the record is the CDR3 DNA by itself, 36 bases read in frame from the first base. The CDR1 and CDR2 encoded by the germline V gene (reference sequence) are SEHNR and FQNEAQ. Trimming removed 10 bases from V and 4 bases from J, leaving 11 bases between the germline ends. The data were produced on an Illumina NovaSeq 6000. TCR cDNA was synthesized by 5'RACE template switching, through which a universal primer site and unique molecular identifiers were introduced. Priming of cDNA synthesis was performed from both the TCR alpha and TCR beta constant segments. Library amplification involved two PCR steps, and the second step added sample barcodes and sequencing adapters. Sequencing of libraries was done on Illumina HiSeq 2500 (2x100 bp) or NovaSeq (2x150 bp). Concerning the study's data processing: MIGEC handled demultiplexing of reads and collapsing into UMI consensus sequences, while MiXCR performed V(D)J alignment. Using edgeR on replicate PBMC samples, clonotypes were called vaccine-responding if FDR was below 0.01 and the log2 fold change was above 5 up to day 15. Bulk clonotypes were assigned CD4 or CD8 identity according to which sequenced CD4 or CD8 repertoire held them at higher abundance. TCRdb trimmed public reads at Q25 via fastp, called clones via MiXCR and kept in-frame beta chains. Entries are consolidated by CDR3 protein sequence, retaining the most common genes and DNA. The V and J calls and clone size are TCRdb's, not the authors'. The sample records about 300,000 distinct CDR3 sequences, around 9.3% of which are singletons. About 3% of the sample is in the top ten clones.

Explained via the paper, the treatment or condition label denotes: live attenuated yellow fever vaccine strain. PBMCs were isolated from peripheral blood using a standard Ficoll-Paque protocol. CD4 and CD8 T-cell fractions were isolated with Dynabeads CD4 and CD8 positive selection kits. TriZol was used to extract RNA from bulk PBMCs, CD4 and CD8 fractions, and dextramer-positive and dextramer-negative fractions. This clonotype was seen a handful of times. Its antigen has not been determined. No quality values exist for individual bases; no much larger clone is one base distant. The origin of this receptor is a man aged 18 to 30 who received the YFV17D yellow fever vaccine. The sequencing here drew on CD4+ T cells sorted from PBMCs, taken 5 days after the yellow fever booster vaccination. The chain employs TRBV7-9 and TRBJ1-5, with TRBD1 tentatively as D gene (6 bases match). The DNA sequence is as follows: TGTGCCACCAACAGGGATAATCAGCCCCAGCATTTT. Its amino acids are CATNRDNQPQHF.